These T cell receptor beta chains were read from a single sample in a study of PD-1 blockade in classical Hodgkin lymphoma. Here immunoSEQ multiplex PCR was the method, and the copy in TCRdb shows in-frame clones only, minus some. The sample records approximately 15,000 clones, about four fifths being singletons. The sample in question was peripheral blood mononuclear cells (PBMCs), obtained before the second cycle of nivolumab. All receptors derive from a human donor with classical Hodgkin lymphoma. CDR3s include the opening cysteine and the closing phenylalanine or tryptophan. A D gene is named only where the DNA matches it firmly. Size is stated for part of the rows, as once, few or many counts, or as a class when the clone is expanded.

v_gene: TRBV9
abundance: -
j_gene: TRBJ1-5
d_gene: -
CDR3nt: TGTGCCAGCAGCTGGGGAAGCAATCAGCCCCAGCATTTT
CDR3aa: CASSWGSNQPQHF

v_gene: TRBV5-6
abundance: -
j_gene: TRBJ1-3
d_gene: -
CDR3nt: TGTGCCAGCAGCCACTCTGGAAACACCATATATTTT
CDR3aa: CASSHSGNTIYF

v_gene: TRBV28
abundance: few
j_gene: TRBJ1-2
d_gene: TRBD1
CDR3nt: TGTGCCAGCAGTTCCCCAACAGGGGGGGACTATGGCTACACCTTC
CDR3aa: CASSSPTGGDYGYTF

v_gene: TRBV11-1
abundance: -
j_gene: TRBJ2-5
d_gene: -
CDR3nt: TGTGCCAGCAGCTTATGGGGGACCCAAGAGACCCAGTACTTC
CDR3aa: CASSLWGTQETQYF

v_gene: TRBV4-3
abundance: -
j_gene: TRBJ1-6
d_gene: TRBD1
CDR3nt: TGCGCCAGCACCCGACAACCAGGGGGTCTAAATTCACCCCTCCACTTT
CDR3aa: CASTRQPGGLNSPLHF

v_gene: TRBV28
abundance: -
j_gene: TRBJ2-7
d_gene: -
CDR3nt: TGTGCCAGCAGACCGTCCCCCGACATCTCGGAATGGCAGTACTTC
CDR3aa: CASRPSPDISEWQYF

v_gene: TRBV5-4
abundance: few
j_gene: TRBJ1-1
d_gene: -
CDR3nt: TGTGCCAGCAGCCCTTCGGTTTTGGGTGAAGCTTTCTTT
CDR3aa: CASSPSVLGEAFF

v_gene: TRBV28
abundance: -
j_gene: TRBJ1-5
d_gene: TRBD1
CDR3nt: TGTGCCAGCAGTTTCGGGGACAGGGGTCAGCCCCAGCATTTT
CDR3aa: CASSFGDRGQPQHF

v_gene: TRBV6-1
abundance: -
j_gene: TRBJ2-1
d_gene: TRBD2
CDR3nt: TGTGCCAGCACTGGAGCGGGGGGATCGCGGGAGCAGTTCTTC
CDR3aa: CASTGAGGSREQFF

v_gene: TRBV2
abundance: -
j_gene: TRBJ1-2
d_gene: -
CDR3nt: TGTGCCAGCAGGAAGTCCCTTCCGGGGGACGGCTACACCTTC
CDR3aa: CASRKSLPGDGYTF

v_gene: TRBV11-2
abundance: -
j_gene: TRBJ1-1
d_gene: -
CDR3nt: TGTGCCAGCAGCTTAGTTGGGGGGCGAACTGAAGCTTTCTTT
CDR3aa: CASSLVGGRTEAFF

v_gene: TRBV19
abundance: -
j_gene: TRBJ1-1
d_gene: TRBD1
CDR3nt: TGTGCCAGTGGAGGAGGGGGCGGATGGAACACTGAAGCTTTCTTT
CDR3aa: CASGGGGGWNTEAFF

v_gene: TRBV12-5
abundance: once
j_gene: TRBJ2-3
d_gene: -
CDR3nt: TGTGCTAGTGAAATTGGAGACCTCCGGGCAGATACGCAGTATTTT
CDR3aa: CASEIGDLRADTQYF

v_gene: TRBV6-6
abundance: -
j_gene: TRBJ2-3
d_gene: -
CDR3nt: TGTGCCAGCGGGCGGGACGGAATAGCAGATACGCAGTATTTT
CDR3aa: CASGRDGIADTQYF

v_gene: TRBV5-1
abundance: -
j_gene: TRBJ2-3
d_gene: TRBD2
CDR3nt: TGCGCCAGCAGCGCATCCGGGACTAGCGGGGGGGTTAGCACAGATACGCAGTATTTT
CDR3aa: CASSASGTSGGVSTDTQYF

v_gene: TRBV19
abundance: hyperexpanded
j_gene: TRBJ2-3
d_gene: -
CDR3nt: TGTGCCAGTGGCCAACGGGGGAGTACGCAGTATTTT
CDR3aa: CASGQRGSTQYF

v_gene: TRBV7-9
abundance: once
j_gene: TRBJ2-7
d_gene: TRBD2
CDR3nt: TGTGCCAGCAGCTCCGGGTGGAGCGGGGGGCCCTACGAGCAGTACTTC
CDR3aa: CASSSGWSGGPYEQYF

v_gene: TRBV9
abundance: -
j_gene: TRBJ2-7
d_gene: -
CDR3nt: TGTGCCAGCAGCGTTTCATGGGGGTTCGATAACGAGCAGTACTTC
CDR3aa: CASSVSWGFDNEQYF

v_gene: TRBV19
abundance: -
j_gene: TRBJ2-7
d_gene: -
CDR3nt: TGTGCCAGTAGCGGGGAAAGGTCCTACGAGCAGTACTTC
CDR3aa: CASSGERSYEQYF

v_gene: TRBV18
abundance: -
j_gene: TRBJ2-3
d_gene: TRBD1
CDR3nt: TGTGCCAGCTCACCGGGGACAGTCAAAACCCTCACAGATACGCAGTATTTT
CDR3aa: CASSPGTVKTLTDTQYF

v_gene: TRBV7-7
abundance: -
j_gene: TRBJ2-3
d_gene: TRBD2
CDR3nt: TGTGCCAGCAGCCCGGGACTAGCGTCAGATACGCAGTATTTT
CDR3aa: CASSPGLASDTQYF

v_gene: TRBV5-6
abundance: -
j_gene: TRBJ2-5
d_gene: -
CDR3nt: TGTGCCAGCAGCCCATGGGACAGCGGGGACCAAGAGACCCAGTACTTC
CDR3aa: CASSPWDSGDQETQYF

v_gene: TRBV29-1
abundance: -
j_gene: TRBJ1-5
d_gene: TRBD1
CDR3nt: TGCAGCGGACGACAGGGTTCAGATCAGCCCCAGCATTTT
CDR3aa: CSGRQGSDQPQHF

v_gene: TRBV6-5
abundance: -
j_gene: TRBJ1-2
d_gene: TRBD1
CDR3nt: TGTGCCAGCACCCTAGGGACAGGGGCCGGCGGCTACACCTTC
CDR3aa: CASTLGTGAGGYTF

v_gene: TRBV7-8
abundance: once
j_gene: TRBJ2-5
d_gene: -
CDR3nt: TGTGCCAGCAAGGTCGATTGGAAGGAGACCCAGTACTTC
CDR3aa: CASKVDWKETQYF

v_gene: TRBV6-1
abundance: -
j_gene: TRBJ1-1
d_gene: -
CDR3nt: TGTGCCAGCAGTGCTCGGCGGTCCAACACTGAAGCTTTCTTT
CDR3aa: CASSARRSNTEAFF

v_gene: TRBV7-2
abundance: -
j_gene: TRBJ1-6
d_gene: TRBD1
CDR3nt: TGTGCCAGCAGCTTGGAGGGACAGGGGTATAATTCACCCCTCCACTTT
CDR3aa: CASSLEGQGYNSPLHF

v_gene: TRBV30
abundance: -
j_gene: TRBJ1-6
d_gene: -
CDR3nt: TGTGCCTGGAGTGACTGGAATTCACCCCTCCACTTT
CDR3aa: CAWSDWNSPLHF

v_gene: TRBV19
abundance: -
j_gene: TRBJ1-2
d_gene: -
CDR3nt: TGTGCCAGTAGTATCAGAATTTTCGGCTATGGCTACACCTTC
CDR3aa: CASSIRIFGYGYTF

v_gene: TRBV10-3
abundance: -
j_gene: TRBJ2-7
d_gene: -
CDR3nt: TGTGCCATCAGTGAGTCATCCGTCCTTTGGCAGTACTTC
CDR3aa: CAISESSVLWQYF

v_gene: TRBV28
abundance: -
j_gene: TRBJ1-5
d_gene: TRBD1
CDR3nt: TGTGCCAGCAGGAGCCCGACAGGGAAGGGTCAGCCCCAGCATTTT
CDR3aa: CASRSPTGKGQPQHF

v_gene: TRBV11-2
abundance: few
j_gene: TRBJ2-7
d_gene: -
CDR3nt: TGTGCCAGCAGCTTAGATCGCGGCTACGAGCAGTACTTC
CDR3aa: CASSLDRGYEQYF

v_gene: TRBV7-9
abundance: -
j_gene: TRBJ2-5
d_gene: TRBD2
CDR3nt: TGTGCCAGCAGCTTGTGGGGAGGGGAGACCCAGTACTTC
CDR3aa: CASSLWGGETQYF

v_gene: TRBV7-9
abundance: -
j_gene: TRBJ1-4
d_gene: -
CDR3nt: TGTGCCAGCAGCCCCAGGCGGTCTAATGAAAAACTGTTTTTT
CDR3aa: CASSPRRSNEKLFF

v_gene: TRBV15
abundance: -
j_gene: TRBJ2-7
d_gene: TRBD1
CDR3nt: TGTGCCACCAGCAGCGACAGGGAACTATACGAGCAGTACTTC
CDR3aa: CATSSDRELYEQYF

v_gene: TRBV7-9
abundance: -
j_gene: TRBJ2-3
d_gene: -
CDR3nt: TGTGCCAGCAGCGGATGGGCAGGGGCTGGGGGCACAGATACGCAGTATTTT
CDR3aa: CASSGWAGAGGTDTQYF

v_gene: TRBV14
abundance: -
j_gene: TRBJ2-1
d_gene: -
CDR3nt: TGTGCCAGCAGCCGATTAGGGAGCGGAAATTACAATGAGCAGTTCTTC
CDR3aa: CASSRLGSGNYNEQFF

v_gene: TRBV6-6
abundance: -
j_gene: TRBJ1-4
d_gene: TRBD1
CDR3nt: TGTGCCAGCAGGGGGGACAGAACTAATGAAAAACTGTTTTTT
CDR3aa: CASRGDRTNEKLFF

v_gene: TRBV19
abundance: -
j_gene: TRBJ1-2
d_gene: -
CDR3nt: TGTGCCAGTAGTATCGACACCCATGGCTACACCTTC
CDR3aa: CASSIDTHGYTF

v_gene: TRBV5-1
abundance: -
j_gene: TRBJ1-1
d_gene: TRBD1
CDR3nt: TGCGCCAGCAGCTTAAAGACAGGGACTACTGAAGCTTTCTTT
CDR3aa: CASSLKTGTTEAFF

v_gene: TRBV2
abundance: -
j_gene: TRBJ2-2
d_gene: TRBD2
CDR3nt: TGTGCCAGCAAGGATCCGGGACTAGCGGGGTCGGGGACCGGGGAGCTGTTTTTT
CDR3aa: CASKDPGLAGSGTGELFF

v_gene: TRBV4-2
abundance: -
j_gene: TRBJ1-5
d_gene: -
CDR3nt: TGTGCCAGCAGCCAAGATCCCCGGCAGCCCCAGCATTTT
CDR3aa: CASSQDPRQPQHF

v_gene: TRBV5-1
abundance: -
j_gene: TRBJ2-7
d_gene: TRBD2
CDR3nt: TGCGCCAGCAGTCTAGCGGGGGTTGGGGAGCAGTACTTC
CDR3aa: CASSLAGVGEQYF

v_gene: TRBV5-5
abundance: -
j_gene: TRBJ1-4
d_gene: -
CDR3nt: TGTGCCACCGCGGACGGCCCTAATGAAAAACTGTTTTTT
CDR3aa: CATADGPNEKLFF

v_gene: TRBV23-1
abundance: -
j_gene: TRBJ2-1
d_gene: TRBD1
CDR3nt: TGCGCCAGCAGTTTCCGGGACAGGGGGACTAATGAGCAGTTCTTC
CDR3aa: CASSFRDRGTNEQFF

v_gene: TRBV27
abundance: few
j_gene: TRBJ1-6
d_gene: TRBD1
CDR3nt: TGTGCCAGCAGAATTACGACAGGGGTCAATTCACCCCTCCACTTT
CDR3aa: CASRITTGVNSPLHF

v_gene: TRBV9
abundance: -
j_gene: TRBJ2-1
d_gene: -
CDR3nt: TGTGCCAGCAGCGTAGACCGTTTGGAGGATGAGCAGTTCTTC
CDR3aa: CASSVDRLEDEQFF